This TCR beta chain stems from a study of cytomegalovirus exposure and HLA in healthy donors. Study context: About 80 million unique TCRs from HLA-typed donors were held in an early data release. Roughly 80% of several hundred genotyped donors fell in the Caucasian-associated ancestry cluster.

A multiplex PCR was run with 60 Vbeta primers and 13 Jbeta primers. Sequenced by immunoSEQ multiplex PCR; TCRdb stores in-frame clones only, minus some. Of just over 200,000 clones in the sample, approximately 78% were seen once. This CDR3 has 18 residues. Looked up from germline, CDR1 is SNHLY and CDR2 is FYNNEI. Trimming cost V 1 base and J 4 bases, with 20 bases left between them. This clone was observed a few times. This TCR was sampled from a woman in her forties in good health and CMV-seronegative. The source material was PBMCs. The chain joins TRBV2 to TRBJ2-1; a possible D gene is TRBD1 (6 bases). The CDR3 region is CASSEDALTDSPYNEQFF. The CDR3 region has the DNA TGTGCCAGCAGTGAAGACGCACTAACGGACAGTCCTTACAATGAGCAGTTCTTC.